The present TCR beta chain was sequenced within a study of T-cell memory formation after mild COVID-19. TCRdb itself ran the 5' RACE reads through MiXCR, one entry per CDR3 protein. Of approximately 500,000 distinct CDR3 sequences listed, around 27% are singletons. On this clonotype itself: Its matching antigen is unknown.

General study findings and limits: Among CD4+ contracting clones, most were CM and EM, and CD8+ ones EMRA.

The CDR3 is made up of 15 amino acids. V lost 1 base, J lost 0 bases, and 7 bases lay in between. Germline CDR1 is SGHVS and CDR2 is FNYEAQ. Sequencing was performed on PBMCs or a T cell subset sorted from them (not recorded which). The TCR originated in an adult woman who had mild COVID-19 (a few samples of this study predate the infection). Cell type and time point are not known. The rearrangement links TRBV7-6 to TRBJ1-5; D possibly corresponds to TRBD1 (6 bases). CDR3: CASSLETGSNQPQHF. CDR3 in DNA: TGTGCCAGCAGCTTAGAGACAGGTAGCAATCAGCCCCAGCATTTT.